These 31 T cell receptor beta chains came from one sample sequenced in a study of CD8 T cells in ankylosing spondylitis. Antigens of these TCRs are unknown. Each CDR3 protein is one row after TCRdb ran MiXCR on the 5' RACE reads. The repertoire holds around 490,000 distinct CDR3 sequences, approximately 5% seen once, with 3% to 4% in the top ten. Study-wide points: Typical of ankylosing spondylitis blood, it appeared, was a TCR beta motif of seven to nine highly homologous variants.

Sequenced: blood, either unsorted or a sorted T cell fraction (not recorded which). The receptor set was obtained from a male donor with ankylosing spondylitis.

V usage is TRBV6-5 and J usage is TRBJ2-7, with a possible D match to TRBD1 (6 bases). Per germline, CDR1 MNHEY and CDR2 SVGAGI. This CDR3 contains 14 residues. V lost 0 bases and J 5 bases, leaving 11 bases between the germline ends. CDR3 DNA sequence: TGTGCCAGCAGTTACTCCCCAGGGGTACACGAGCAGTACTTC. It is translated as CASSYSPGVHEQYF.

This clonotype was detected many times. The J gene is TRBJ1-2, the V gene TRBV7-9; no definite D call. This CDR3 is 13 amino acids long. CDR1 is SEHNR, CDR2 FQNEAQ, per germline (reference sequence). Trimming left V 2 bases short and J 7 bases short, with 11 bases between. DNA for the CDR3: TGTGCCAGCAGCTTACTAGGATTTCTTGGCTACACCTTC. The encoded protein is CASSLLGFLGYTF. Full variable domain (missing parts from reference TRBV7-9 and TRBJ1-2): DTGVSQNPRHKITKRGQNVTFRCDPISEHNRLYWYRQTLGQGPEFLTYFQNEAQLEKSRLLSDRFSAERPKGSFSTLEIQRTEQGDSAMYLCASSLLGFLGYTFGSGTRLTVV.

There are many counts of this clonotype. Here the CDR3 DNA reads TGCAGCGTTGAAGATCCGGGGACAGGGTTCGGCTACACCTTC. It yields the protein CSVEDPGTGFGYTF. The V call is TRBV29-1, the J call TRBJ1-2; 9 positions agree with TRBD1. Germline V gene sequence: CDR1 SQVTM, CDR2 ANQGSEA. The trim removed 0 bases at V and 8 bases at J, leaving 7 bases unmatched. The CDR3 is 14 residues long.

This clonotype occurred many times. The V call is TRBV18, the J call TRBJ1-2, with 9 nucleotides matching TRBD1. The germline CDR1 and CDR2 sequences are KGHSH and LQKENI. The V gene end was trimmed by 1 base and the J gene end by 2 bases; junction bases not matched to a gene: 5. The CDR3 extends over 16 amino acids. The CDR3 region is CASSPRGTGTNYGYTF. CDR3 bases: TGTGCCAGCTCACCACGTGGGACAGGGACAAACTATGGCTACACCTTC.

This clonotype was detected ten times or more. The rearrangement uses TRBV29-1 and TRBJ2-3; 7 positions match TRBD2. Germline V CDR1 and CDR2: SQVTM, ANQGSEA. This CDR3 is 13 amino acids long. The V gene end was trimmed by 6 bases and the J gene end by 4 bases; junction bases not matched to a gene: 7. The CDR3 loop reads CSVQSGAADTQYF. As DNA, the CDR3 is TGCAGCGTCCAGAGCGGGGCGGCAGATACGCAGTATTTT.

This clonotype was seen at least ten times. The genes are TRBV20-1 and TRBJ2-7, with TRBD2 identical over 13 bases. CDR3 length: 12 amino acids. Germline V gives CDR1 DFQATT, CDR2 SNEGSKA (reference sequence). The DNA for the CDR3 is TGCAGGCTAGGACTAGCGGGAGTTGAGCAGTACTTC. Protein product: CRLGLAGVEQYF.

This clonotype was recorded many times. The chain employs TRBV10-3 and TRBJ1-4; TRBD1 might be the D (5 bases). Germline V gene sequence: CDR1 ENHRY, CDR2 SYGVKD. The CDR3 has 16 amino acids. V dropped 5 bases and J dropped 0 bases, with 13 bases sitting between them. In DNA, the CDR3 is TGTGCCATCAGTCACCCAGGGCAGACAACTAATGAAAAACTGTTTTTT. Translation gives CAISHPGQTTNEKLFF.

This clonotype appeared many times. This sequence joins TRBV4-3 and TRBJ2-5; D possibly corresponds to TRBD2 (6 bases). V lost 3 bases and J lost 4, with 18 bases in between. The CDR3 has 16 residues. CDR1 and CDR2 (germline): LGHNA, YSLEER. CDR3 bases: TGCGCCAGCAGCCATCGACGGGGGTATTATGGAGAGACCCAGTACTTC. This encodes CASSHRRGYYGETQYF.

In its sample, this clonotype was seen many times. The chain joins TRBV6-5 to TRBJ1-5; maybe TRBD1 (6 bases). The CDR3 has 14 amino acids. The V and J ends lost 0 bases and 5 bases respectively, with 8 bases between them. Germline V CDR1 and CDR2: MNHEY, SVGAGI. The DNA of the CDR3 is TGTGCCAGCAGTTACTCCTGGACAGATCAGCCCCAGCATTTT. It codes for CASSYSWTDQPQHF.

This clonotype was found many times. This chain connects TRBV5-1 to TRBJ1-3; D is unclear. Per germline, CDR1 SGHRS and CDR2 YFSETQ. The CDR3 spans 12 residues. Trimming removed 2 bases from V and 2 bases from J, with 2 bases in between. The CDR3 loop reads CASSFPGNTIYF. The CDR3 DNA reads TGCGCCAGCAGCTTTCCTGGAAACACCATATATTTT.

The sample holds many counts of this clonotype. The rearrangement uses TRBV20-1 and TRBJ2-1; perhaps TRBD2 as D (6 bases). Trimming pared 3 bases from V and 8 bases from J, leaving 17 bases between. The V gene's germline CDR1 is DFQATT and CDR2 SNEGSKA (reference sequence). CDR3 length: 14 amino acids. CDR3 amino acids: CSASPGLQIDEQFF. The CDR3 DNA reads as TGCAGTGCTAGCCCGGGACTGCAAATAGATGAGCAGTTCTTC.

This clonotype was counted only a few times. The rearrangement links TRBV7-2 to TRBJ1-6; D may be TRBD1 (6 bases). From germline, CDR1 is SGHTA and CDR2 FQGNSA. The CDR3 has 15 residues. The ends were cut back, 5 bases at V and 7 bases at J, with 15 bases in the middle. In nucleotides, the CDR3 is TGTGCCAGCAGCCGCCAACAGGGATCGAATTCACCCCTCCACTTT. Translating it yields CASSRQQGSNSPLHF.

Ten or more counts support this clonotype. This rearrangement joins TRBV29-1 to TRBJ2-4; D could derive from TRBD1 or TRBD2 (5 bases each). CDR1 SQVTM and CDR2 ANQGSEA come from the germline V gene. The CDR3 consists of 12 residues. Trimming shortened V by 5 bases and J by 3 bases, and 8 bases separated the two germline ends. CDR3 residues: CSVFGGKNIQYF. CDR3 nucleotide sequence: TGCAGCGTTTTTGGGGGCAAAAACATTCAGTACTTC.

This clonotype was found many times. The chain employs TRBV12-3 or TRBV12-4 and TRBJ1-4; 8 bases match TRBD1. CDR3 length equals 14 residues. The junction had 5 bases not matched to a gene; V was cut back by 5 bases and J by 6 bases. The CDR3 sequence: CASSNTGGDEKLFF. The CDR3 nucleotides are TGTGCCAGCAGTAATACAGGGGGAGATGAAAAACTGTTTTTT.

This clonotype was seen repeatedly, ten times or more. The genes are TRBV2 and TRBJ1-1; tentatively, D is TRBD1 (5 bases). Germline V gives CDR1 SNHLY, CDR2 FYNNEI. This CDR3 is built from 13 residues. Trimming took off 0 bases at V and 8 bases at J, with 10 bases between the two ends. DNA of the CDR3: TGTGCCAGCAGTGAAGCGAGGCGGGACGAAGCTTTCTTT. This sequence encodes CASSEARRDEAFF.

The chain has TRBV20-1 and TRBJ1-1; a weak D match, TRBD1 (5 bases). The V end lost 6 bases, the J end lost 4 bases, and 9 bases lay between the germline ends. The CDR3 spans 11 residues. Germline V lookup: CDR1 DFQATT, CDR2 SNEGSKA (reference sequence). The DNA for the CDR3 is TGCAGTGCCCCGAGGGGCACTGAAGCTTTCTTT. It encodes CSAPRGTEAFF.

This clonotype was counted many times. The chain uses TRBV12-3 or TRBV12-4 and TRBJ2-7, with a tentative D call TRBD2 (6 bases). The CDR3 is 15 residues long. V lost 3 bases and J lost 1, with 13 bases in between. The CDR3 sequence: CASSFGGVGSYEQYF. The DNA for the CDR3 is TGTGCCAGCAGTTTCGGGGGAGTGGGGTCCTACGAGCAGTACTTC.

Many counts were recorded for this clonotype. This rearrangement joins TRBV14 to TRBJ2-3; D gene ambiguous. The V and J ends lost 4 bases and 2 bases respectively, with 4 bases between them. The CDR3 extends over 12 amino acids. Germline V CDR1 and CDR2: SGHDN, FVKESK. As DNA, the CDR3 is TGTGCCAGCAGCCCCTTCACAGATACGCAGTATTTT. Its protein is CASSPFTDTQYF.

In its sample, this clonotype was seen many times. The J gene is TRBJ2-2, the V gene TRBV12-5, with TRBD1 matching over 8 bases. Per germline, CDR1 LGHNT and CDR2 FRNRAP. This CDR3 has 16 residues. The junction had 4 bases not matched to a gene; V was cut back by 0 bases and J by 4 bases. DNA for the CDR3: TGTGCTAGTGGTTTGGTTTCAACAGGGGGCACCGGGGAGCTGTTTTTT. Residues: CASGLVSTGGTGELFF.

This clonotype was observed at least ten times. The CDR3 nucleotides read TGTGCCAGCAGCCCACAGGGTATCGGCACTGAAGCTTTCTTT. Amino acid sequence: CASSPQGIGTEAFF. V gene TRBV7-2 combines with J gene TRBJ1-1; maybe TRBD1 (6 bases). V gave up 5 bases and J gave up 4 bases, with 14 bases separating them. CDR3 length: 14 amino acids. The germline gives CDR1 SGHTA, CDR2 FQGNSA.

The chain carries TRBV7-2 and TRBJ2-1; D uncertain. The CDR3 consists of 14 residues. Germline V CDR1 and CDR2: SGHTA, FQGNSA. The ends were cut back, 1 base at V and 14 bases at J, with 18 bases in the middle. CDR3 sequence reads: CASSLDFDNPLEFF. CDR3 bases: TGTGCCAGCAGCTTAGATTTCGACAACCCCCTCGAGTTCTTC.

This clonotype has a count of ten or more. V gene TRBV9 combines with J gene TRBJ2-6; 8 nucleotides align to TRBD1. Germline CDR1 SGDLS, CDR2 YYNGEE. This CDR3 has 16 amino acids. The V and J ends lost 3 bases and 4 bases, in that order; junction bases with no gene match: 6. The CDR3 DNA reads as TGTGCCAGCAGCGGGGACAGGTTCGCCGGGGCCAACGTCCTGACTTTC. Amino acid sequence: CASSGDRFAGANVLTF.

V and J are TRBV5-1 and TRBJ1-5; D gene uncertain. The V and J ends lost 0 bases and 6 bases respectively, with 10 bases between them. This CDR3 comprises 14 residues. Germline V gene sequence: CDR1 SGHRS, CDR2 YFSETQ. CDR3 DNA: TGCGCCAGCAGCTTGGATCAGTCCGGTCAGCCCCAGCATTTT. Its translation: CASSLDQSGQPQHF.

This clonotype was seen only a few times. J is TRBJ1-5 and V is TRBV30; D is unresolved. Trimming took 2 bases from V and 5 from J, leaving 10 bases between them. Germline assignment: CDR1 GTSNPN and CDR2 SVGIG (reference sequence). The CDR3 has 13 amino acids. CDR3 DNA sequence: TGTGCCTGGAGTTTAGGCGGCTATCAGCCCCAGCATTTT. Protein product: CAWSLGGYQPQHF.

This clonotype occurred many times. V gene TRBV28 combines with J gene TRBJ2-1, with D possibly being TRBD2 (5 bases). CDR3 length equals 14 residues. CDR1 and CDR2 (germline): MDHEN, SYDVKM. V gave up 6 bases and J gave up 0 bases, with 9 bases separating them. The CDR3 here is CASRPRGSYNEQFF. CDR3 DNA sequence: TGTGCCAGCAGGCCACGGGGCTCCTACAATGAGCAGTTCTTC. The complete variable domain, with remaining parts taken from reference TRBV28 and TRBJ2-1, reads DVKVTQSSRYLVKRTGEKVFLECVQDMDHENMFWYRQDPGLGLRLIYFSYDVKMKEKGDIPEGYSVSREKKERFSLILESASTNQTSMYLCASRPRGSYNEQFFGPGTRLTVL.

This clonotype was picked up many times. This chain connects TRBV28 to TRBJ2-7, with D maybe TRBD2 (6 bases). Germline loops: CDR1 MDHEN, CDR2 SYDVKM. The CDR3 sequence is 12 residues long. Trimming pared 2 bases from V and 9 bases from J, leaving 11 bases between. CDR3 sequence reads: CASSLARGGQYF. The CDR3 DNA reads TGTGCCAGCAGTTTAGCGAGGGGAGGGCAGTACTTC.

This clonotype has at least ten counts. The V gene is TRBV5-1, the J gene TRBJ1-4; no definite D call. This CDR3 comprises 13 residues. Trimming removed 0 bases from V and 7 bases from J, with 7 bases in between. CDR1 SGHRS and CDR2 YFSETQ come from the germline V gene. CDR3 coding DNA: TGCGCCAGCAGCTTGGGACGCGCTGAAAAACTGTTTTTT. Translation: CASSLGRAEKLFF.

This clonotype was seen ten or more times. This rearrangement joins TRBV27 to TRBJ2-7, with D maybe TRBD2 (6 bases). This CDR3 has 13 amino acids. The germline gives CDR1 MNHEY, CDR2 SMNVEV (reference sequence). With 6 bases removed from V and 9 bases from J, the gap between germline ends came to 18 bases. The CDR3: CASRPAGSGLQYF. CDR3 in DNA: TGTGCCAGCAGGCCCGCGGGGTCCGGCCTGCAGTACTTC.

This clonotype came up many times. V is TRBV12-3 or TRBV12-4 and J is TRBJ2-1; D call uncertain. The CDR3 extends over 13 amino acids. Trimming pared 8 bases from V and 9 bases from J, leaving 17 bases between. The CDR3: CASALGSTTEQFF. In DNA, the CDR3 is TGTGCCAGCGCTTTGGGTAGTACCACTGAGCAGTTCTTC.

This clonotype appeared a single time. One base away lies a much larger clone, so this may be a sequencing read error. The chain recombines TRBV5-5 with TRBJ2-5, with 7 bases aligning to TRBD1. This CDR3 spans 15 amino acids. CDR1 is SGHKS and CDR2 is YYEKEE in the germline V gene (reference sequence). CDR3 amino acids: CASSLEQGLQETKYF. The CDR3 nucleotides read TGTGCCAGCAGCTTGGAACAGGGGCTCCAAGAGACCAAGTACTTC.

At least ten counts were recorded for this clonotype. This chain uses TRBV16 with TRBJ2-7; 7 bases map to TRBD1. The CDR3 spans 15 residues. The germline gives CDR1 KGHSY, CDR2 FQNENV. Germline trimming cut 0 bases from V and 4 bases from J; bases unmatched to any gene: 6. The CDR3 is CASSQSPAQGYEQYF. The CDR3 bases are TGTGCCAGCAGCCAATCGCCGGCACAGGGGTACGAGCAGTACTTC.